The clone carrying this TCR beta chain was detected only a few times. Antigen specificity is unknown. The sample comes from a study of shared clonotypes between healthy human individuals. The study's findings and limits: A limitation of the genetic and exposure-history diversity represented arose from few donors.

Clones were read by immunoSEQ multiplex PCR, and TCRdb kept only the in-frame ones, dropping some. The data show 450,000 to 600,000 clones, more than 65% seen once. What was sequenced was PBMCs. The sequence came from a woman between 40 and 55 years old in good health. Some clones in this sample may be carry-over from other donors' samples.

CDR3 loop: CASSSGTGGYEQFF. The CDR3 region has the DNA TGCGCCAGCAGCTCCGGGACAGGGGGCTATGAGCAGTTCTTC. V gene TRBV5-1 combines with J gene TRBJ2-1; 12 nucleotides match TRBD1. Germline-derived CDR1 and CDR2 are SGHRS and YFSETQ. The ends lost 3 bases at V and 8 bases at J; junction bases unmatched: 3. The CDR3 covers 14 residues.